This T cell receptor beta chain stems from a study of CD8 T cells in ankylosing spondylitis. Regarding the study as a whole: One TCR beta motif, made up of about 8 highly homologous variants, appeared characteristic of ankylosing spondylitis blood. Significantly higher representation of disease-linked clones was reported for matched ankylosing spondylitis synovial fluid. A subset of motif variants has previously been described in the synovial fluid and blood of reactive arthritis. Peripheral blood samples showed relatively rare disease-linked clones, and these clones were CD8+.

Of note for this clonotype: Its specificity is not known.

Making use of molecular barcodes, quantitative 5'-RACE generated TCR beta libraries. TCRdb fed the 5' RACE reads into MiXCR, producing one record per CDR3 protein. The sample holds 400,000 or so distinct CDR3 sequences, 25% to 30% seen once. The specimen sequenced was blood, either unsorted or a sorted T cell fraction (not recorded which). The sequence was obtained from a male donor with ankylosing spondylitis.

The CDR3 region is CSVYPGYGYTF. Here the CDR3 DNA reads TGCAGCGTTTATCCGGGGTATGGCTACACCTTC. V gene TRBV29-1 combines with J gene TRBJ1-2; D gene ambiguous. The CDR3 has 11 amino acids. V was cut by 5 bases and J by 5 bases, with 9 bases left in between. Germline V gene lookup returns CDR1 SQVTM and CDR2 ANQGSEA.